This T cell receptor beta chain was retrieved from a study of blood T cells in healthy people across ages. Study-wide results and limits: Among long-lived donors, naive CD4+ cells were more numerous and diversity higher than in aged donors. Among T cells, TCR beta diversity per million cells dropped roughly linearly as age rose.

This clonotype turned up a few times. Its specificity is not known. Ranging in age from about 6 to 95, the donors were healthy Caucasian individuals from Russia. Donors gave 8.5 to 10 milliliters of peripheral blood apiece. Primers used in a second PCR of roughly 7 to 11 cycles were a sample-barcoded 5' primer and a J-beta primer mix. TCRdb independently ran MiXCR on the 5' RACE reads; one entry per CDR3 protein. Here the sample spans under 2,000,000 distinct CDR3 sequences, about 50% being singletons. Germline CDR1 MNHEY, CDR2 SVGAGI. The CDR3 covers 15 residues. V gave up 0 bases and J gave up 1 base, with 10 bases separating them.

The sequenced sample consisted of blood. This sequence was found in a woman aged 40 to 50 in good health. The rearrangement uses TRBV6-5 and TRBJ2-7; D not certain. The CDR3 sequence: CASSYSIGISYEQYF. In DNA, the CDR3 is TGTGCCAGCAGTTACTCGATCGGTATTTCCTACGAGCAGTACTTC.